A single sample is the source of the 11 T cell receptor beta chains below, sequenced in a study of blood T cell repertoires in COVID-19. Assay used: immunoSEQ multiplex PCR; TCRdb lists only in-frame clones, some missing. This sample carries under 70,000 clones, about nine tenths of them seen once, and the ten largest clones take roughly an eighth. The sequenced sample was peripheral blood. The source is a human donor with active COVID-19. The donor label of this sample is uncertain.

This chain links TRBV19 with TRBJ1-1; possibly TRBD1 for D (5 bases). This CDR3 is 15 amino acids long. The germline V gene has CDR1 LNHDA and CDR2 SQIVND (reference sequence). The V and J ends lost 0 bases and 0 bases respectively, with 8 bases between them. CDR3 sequence reads: CASSIDVTVNTEAFF. CDR3 nucleotides: TGTGCCAGTAGTATAGACGTGACAGTGAACACTGAAGCTTTCTTT.

The chain is built from TRBV3-1 (or the pseudogene TRBV3-2) and TRBJ2-5; D is undetermined. V dropped 5 bases and J dropped 4 bases, with 11 bases sitting between them. Germline CDR1 is LGHDT and CDR2 is YNNKEL (reference sequence). The CDR3 covers 13 residues. The CDR3 DNA sequence: TGTGCCAGCAGCTTCAAAAGTAGAGAGACCCAGTACTTC. Translating it yields CASSFKSRETQYF.

The genes are TRBV19 and TRBJ1-5; possibly TRBD1 for D (5 bases). The CDR3 loop spans 17 amino acids. CDR1 is LNHDA and CDR2 is SQIVND in the germline V gene (reference sequence). Trimming took off 5 bases at V and 0 bases at J, with 17 bases between the two ends. The CDR3 coding sequence is TGTGCCAGTAGTGCCGGTGGGGGACTGTATAGCAATCAGCCCCAGCATTTT. Its protein is CASSAGGGLYSNQPQHF.

V is TRBV6-1 and J is TRBJ2-3; TRBD2 is a possible D gene (6 bases). Trimming shortened V by 3 bases and J by 11 bases, and 18 bases separated the two germline ends. CDR1 MNHNS and CDR2 SASEGT come from the germline V gene. The CDR3 sequence is 14 residues long. The CDR3 bases are TGTGCCAGCAGTGATACCGGGACTCCTGTAGGGCAGTATTTT. Its protein is CASSDTGTPVGQYF.

The rearrangement joins TRBV10-3 to TRBJ1-5; D remains ambiguous. CDR1 is ENHRY and CDR2 is SYGVKD in the germline V gene. V was cut by 6 bases and J by 7 bases, with 13 bases left in between. The CDR3 consists of 13 residues. The DNA of the CDR3 is TGTGCCATCAGACCGGGGTCGGAACAGCCCCAGCATTTT. It specifies CAIRPGSEQPQHF.

The V gene is TRBV14, the J gene TRBJ2-1, with a weak D call TRBD2 (7 bases). The CDR3 totals 18 residues. Germline assignment: CDR1 SGHDN and CDR2 FVKESK. Between the trimmed V and J ends, which lost 0 bases and 6 bases, there was a span of 21 bases. CDR3 bases: TGTGCCAGCAGCCAAGAAGGGGGGGGGTTTCCCTTGGGCAATGAGCAGTTCTTC. Its translation: CASSQEGGGFPLGNEQFF.

The chain carries TRBV14 and TRBJ1-2; possible D gene TRBD1, 5 bases. Germline V gene sequence: CDR1 SGHDN, CDR2 FVKESK. The CDR3 length is 16 residues. V lost 4 bases and J lost 5, with 20 bases in between. The CDR3 coding sequence is TGTGCCAGCAGCCCCTTGGGGCAGGAACTAAAGTATGGCTACACCTTC. This translates into CASSPLGQELKYGYTF.

This chain uses TRBV7-9 with TRBJ2-1; 11 bases line up with TRBD1. From germline, CDR1 is SEHNR and CDR2 FQNEAQ (reference sequence). This CDR3 comprises 17 residues. With 5 bases clipped from V and 4 bases from J, the junction kept 10 bases outside the gene matches. In DNA, the CDR3 is TGTGCCAGCAGCCCCCGCGTGGACAGGGGGCCTTACAATGAGCAGTTCTTC. This encodes CASSPRVDRGPYNEQFF.

J is TRBJ2-1 and V is TRBV9; 8 nucleotides match TRBD2. The J segment lost 10 bases and the V segment lost 0 bases, leaving 12 bases of the junction unmatched. The CDR3 is made up of 16 amino acids. CDR1 SGDLS and CDR2 YYNGEE come from the germline V gene. CDR3 DNA: TGTGCCAGCAGCGTAGAGGGGCGGGGGGCCTATAAGGAGCAGTTCTTC. Protein product: CASSVEGRGAYKEQFF.

The chain carries TRBV4-1 and TRBJ2-2; D is possibly TRBD2 (6 bases). Germline CDR1 is MGHRA and CDR2 is YSYEKL. The ends were cut back, 3 bases at V and 1 base at J, with 21 bases in the middle. This CDR3 is built from 19 residues. CDR3 sequence reads: CASSHSGLSFWLNTGELFF. The DNA of the CDR3 is TGCGCCAGCAGCCACTCGGGACTGTCCTTCTGGTTGAACACCGGGGAGCTGTTTTTT.

V gene TRBV4-1 combines with J gene TRBJ2-5, with D perhaps TRBD1 (6 bases). V lost 1 base to trimming and J lost 4 bases, with 13 bases between them. The CDR3 spans 15 residues. Germline CDR1 reads MGHRA; CDR2 reads YSYEKL. The CDR3 region is CASSQVQGRGETQYF. DNA for the CDR3: TGCGCCAGCAGCCAAGTTCAGGGGAGAGGAGAGACCCAGTACTTC.